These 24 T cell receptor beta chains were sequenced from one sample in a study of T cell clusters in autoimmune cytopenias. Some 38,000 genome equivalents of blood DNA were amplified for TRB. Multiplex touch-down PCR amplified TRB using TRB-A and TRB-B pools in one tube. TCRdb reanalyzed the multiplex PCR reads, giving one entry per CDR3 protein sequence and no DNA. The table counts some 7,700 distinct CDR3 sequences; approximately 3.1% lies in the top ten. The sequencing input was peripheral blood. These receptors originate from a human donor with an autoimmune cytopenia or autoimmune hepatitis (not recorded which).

CDR3 region: CASSQDIQGGQPQHF. V gene TRBV4-2 combines with J gene TRBJ1-5; TCRdb's D gene call, TRBD1, goes unchecked for lack of DNA. This CDR3 contains 15 residues. Germline CDR1 is LGHNA and CDR2 is YNFKEQ.

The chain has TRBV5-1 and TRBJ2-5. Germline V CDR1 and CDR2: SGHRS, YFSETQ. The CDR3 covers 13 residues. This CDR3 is CASSLAYQETQYF.

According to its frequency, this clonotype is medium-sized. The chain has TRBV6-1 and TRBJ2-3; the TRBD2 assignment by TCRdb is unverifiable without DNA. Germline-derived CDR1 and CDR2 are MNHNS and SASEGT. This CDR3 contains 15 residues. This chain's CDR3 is CASSEVVGGGDTQYF.

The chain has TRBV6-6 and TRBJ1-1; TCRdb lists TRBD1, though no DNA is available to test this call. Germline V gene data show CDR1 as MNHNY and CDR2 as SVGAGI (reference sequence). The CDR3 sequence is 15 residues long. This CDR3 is CASSSHQRDRTEAFF.

The CDR3 spells CATPGTVVRSYYGYTF. The rearrangement joins TRBV24-1 to TRBJ1-2; TCRdb selects TRBD1, and the lack of DNA leaves this call unchecked. Germline CDR1 KGHDR, CDR2 SFDVKD. CDR3 length: 16 residues.

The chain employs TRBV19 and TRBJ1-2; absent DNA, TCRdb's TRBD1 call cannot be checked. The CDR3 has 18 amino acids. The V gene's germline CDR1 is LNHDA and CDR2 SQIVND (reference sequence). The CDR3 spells CASSIGLGAGTGDHGYTF.

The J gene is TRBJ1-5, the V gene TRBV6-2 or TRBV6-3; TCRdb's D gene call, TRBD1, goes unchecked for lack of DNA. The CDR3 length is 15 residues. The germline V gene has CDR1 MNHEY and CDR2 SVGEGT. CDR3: CASSHLQGARQPQHF.

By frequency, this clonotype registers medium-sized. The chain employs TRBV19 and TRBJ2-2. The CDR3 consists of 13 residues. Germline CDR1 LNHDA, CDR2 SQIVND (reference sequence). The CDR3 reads CASSRWDTGELFF. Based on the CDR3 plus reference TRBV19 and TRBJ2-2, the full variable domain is DGGITQSPKYLFRKEGQNVTLSCEQNLNHDAMYWYRQDPGQGLRLIYYSQIVNDFQKGDIAEGYSVSREKKESFPLTVTSAQKNPTAFYLCASSRWDTGELFFGEGSRLTVL.

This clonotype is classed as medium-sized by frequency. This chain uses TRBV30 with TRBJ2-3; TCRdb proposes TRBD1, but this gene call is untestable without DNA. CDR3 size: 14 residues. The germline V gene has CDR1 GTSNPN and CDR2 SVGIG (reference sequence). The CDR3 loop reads CAWRALVATDTQYF.

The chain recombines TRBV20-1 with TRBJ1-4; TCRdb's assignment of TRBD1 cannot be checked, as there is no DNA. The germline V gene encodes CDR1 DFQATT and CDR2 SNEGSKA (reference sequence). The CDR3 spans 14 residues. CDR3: CSARSGVGGEKLFF.

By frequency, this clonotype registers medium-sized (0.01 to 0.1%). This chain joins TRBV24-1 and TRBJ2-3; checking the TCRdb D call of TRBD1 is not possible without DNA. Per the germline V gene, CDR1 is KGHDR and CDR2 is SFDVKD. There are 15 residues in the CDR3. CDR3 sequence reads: CATSDQQGYGYTQYF.

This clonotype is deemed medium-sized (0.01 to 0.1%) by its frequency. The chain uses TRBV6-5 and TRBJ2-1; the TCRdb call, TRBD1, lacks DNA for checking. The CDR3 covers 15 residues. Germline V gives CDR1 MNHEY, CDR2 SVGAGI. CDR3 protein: CASSHGDRGANEQFF.

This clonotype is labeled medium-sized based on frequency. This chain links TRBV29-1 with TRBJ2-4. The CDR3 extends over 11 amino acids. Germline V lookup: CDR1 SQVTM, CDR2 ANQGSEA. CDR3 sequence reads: CSVGHVDIQYF.

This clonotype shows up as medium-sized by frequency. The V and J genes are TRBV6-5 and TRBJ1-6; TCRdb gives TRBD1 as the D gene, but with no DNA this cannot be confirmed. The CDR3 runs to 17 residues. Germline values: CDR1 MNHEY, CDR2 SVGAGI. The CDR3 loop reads CASSYSASGTTNSPLHF.

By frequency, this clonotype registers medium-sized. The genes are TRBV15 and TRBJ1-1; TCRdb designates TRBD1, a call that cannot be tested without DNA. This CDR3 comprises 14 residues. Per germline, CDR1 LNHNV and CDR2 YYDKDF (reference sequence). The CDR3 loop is CATIEGAANTEAFF.

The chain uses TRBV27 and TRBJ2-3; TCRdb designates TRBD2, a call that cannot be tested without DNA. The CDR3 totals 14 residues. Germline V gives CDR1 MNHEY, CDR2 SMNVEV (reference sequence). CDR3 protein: CASNTGTMADTQYF.

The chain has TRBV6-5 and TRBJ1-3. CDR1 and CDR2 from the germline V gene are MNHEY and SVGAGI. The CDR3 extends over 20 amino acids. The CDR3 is CASSYSSPGRRAGFGNTIYF.

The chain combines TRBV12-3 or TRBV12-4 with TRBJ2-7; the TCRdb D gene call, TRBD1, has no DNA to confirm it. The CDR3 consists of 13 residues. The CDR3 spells CASRGAWSYEQYF.

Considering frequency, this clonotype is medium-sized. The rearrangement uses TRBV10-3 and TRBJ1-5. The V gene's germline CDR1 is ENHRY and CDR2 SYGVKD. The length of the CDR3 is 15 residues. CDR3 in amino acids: CAISAGSEGDQPQHF.

The CDR3 loop is CSASTGGVRTEAFF. This chain links TRBV20-1 with TRBJ1-1; TCRdb outputs TRBD1, but without DNA this stays unchecked. The CDR3 has 14 amino acids. CDR1 is DFQATT, CDR2 SNEGSKA, per germline (reference sequence).

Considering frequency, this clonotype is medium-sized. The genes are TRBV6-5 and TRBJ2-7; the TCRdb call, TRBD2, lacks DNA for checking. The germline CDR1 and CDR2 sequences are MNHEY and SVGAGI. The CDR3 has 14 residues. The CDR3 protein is CASRLAGSSYEQYF.

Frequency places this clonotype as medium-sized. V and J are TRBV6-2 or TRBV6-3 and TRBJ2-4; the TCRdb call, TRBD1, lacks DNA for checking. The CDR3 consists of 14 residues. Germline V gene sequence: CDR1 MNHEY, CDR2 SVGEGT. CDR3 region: CASTDSLAKNIQYF.

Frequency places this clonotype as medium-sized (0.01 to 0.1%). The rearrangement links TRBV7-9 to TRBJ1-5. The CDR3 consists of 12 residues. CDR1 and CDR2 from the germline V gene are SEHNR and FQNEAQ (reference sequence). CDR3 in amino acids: CASSLGVQPQHF.

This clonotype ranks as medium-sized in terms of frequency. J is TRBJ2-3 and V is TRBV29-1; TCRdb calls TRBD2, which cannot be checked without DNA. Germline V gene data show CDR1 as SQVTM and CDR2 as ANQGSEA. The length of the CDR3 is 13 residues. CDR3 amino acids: CSVAAGGGDTQYF.